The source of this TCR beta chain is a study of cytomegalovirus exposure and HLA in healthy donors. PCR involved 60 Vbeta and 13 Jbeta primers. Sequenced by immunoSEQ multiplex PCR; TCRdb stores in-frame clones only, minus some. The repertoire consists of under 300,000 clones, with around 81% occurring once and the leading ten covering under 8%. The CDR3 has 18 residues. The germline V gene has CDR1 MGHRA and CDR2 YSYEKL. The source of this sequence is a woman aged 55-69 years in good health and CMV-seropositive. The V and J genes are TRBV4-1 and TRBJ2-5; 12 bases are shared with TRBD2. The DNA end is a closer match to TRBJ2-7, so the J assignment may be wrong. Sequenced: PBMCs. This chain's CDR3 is CASSQETGLAGSSYEQYF. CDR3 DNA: TGCGCCAGCAGCCAAGAGACGGGACTAGCGGGTTCTTCCTACGAGCAGTACTTC.